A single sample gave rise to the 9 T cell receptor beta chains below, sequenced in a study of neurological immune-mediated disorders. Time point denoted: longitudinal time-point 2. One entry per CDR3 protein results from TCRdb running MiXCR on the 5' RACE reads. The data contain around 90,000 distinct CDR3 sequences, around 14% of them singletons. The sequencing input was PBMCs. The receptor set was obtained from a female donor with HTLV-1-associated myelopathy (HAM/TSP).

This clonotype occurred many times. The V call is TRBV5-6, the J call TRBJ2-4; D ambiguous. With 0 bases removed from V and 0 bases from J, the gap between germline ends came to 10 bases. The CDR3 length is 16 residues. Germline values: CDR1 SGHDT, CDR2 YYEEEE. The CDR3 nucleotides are TGTGCCAGCAGCTTGGACACTACCCTAGCCAAAAACATTCAGTACTTC. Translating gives CASSLDTTLAKNIQYF.

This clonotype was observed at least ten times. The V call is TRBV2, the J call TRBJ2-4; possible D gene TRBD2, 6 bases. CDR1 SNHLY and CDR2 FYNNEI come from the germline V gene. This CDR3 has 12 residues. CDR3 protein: CAAGPDKNIQYF. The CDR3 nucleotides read TGTGCGGCGGGACCAGATAAAAACATTCAGTACTTC.

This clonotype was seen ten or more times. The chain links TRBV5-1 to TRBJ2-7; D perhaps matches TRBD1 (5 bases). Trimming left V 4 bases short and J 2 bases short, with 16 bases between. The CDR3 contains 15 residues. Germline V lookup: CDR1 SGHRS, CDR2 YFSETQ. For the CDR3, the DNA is TGCGCCAGCAGCCTACTGCTGACAGCCACCTACGAGCAGTACTTC. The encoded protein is CASSLLLTATYEQYF.

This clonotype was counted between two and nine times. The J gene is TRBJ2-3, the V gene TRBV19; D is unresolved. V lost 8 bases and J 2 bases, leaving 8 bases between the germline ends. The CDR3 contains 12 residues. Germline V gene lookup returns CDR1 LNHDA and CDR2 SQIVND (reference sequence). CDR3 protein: CASGYYTDTQYF. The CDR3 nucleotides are TGTGCCAGTGGTTACTACACAGATACGCAGTATTTT.

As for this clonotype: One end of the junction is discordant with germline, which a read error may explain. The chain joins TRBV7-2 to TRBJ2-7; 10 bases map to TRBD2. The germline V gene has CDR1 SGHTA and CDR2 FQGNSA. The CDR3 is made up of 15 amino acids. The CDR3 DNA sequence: TGTGCAAGCAGCCCAAGCGGGGGGGACTTCTACGAGCAGTACTTC. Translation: CASSPSGGDFYEQYF.

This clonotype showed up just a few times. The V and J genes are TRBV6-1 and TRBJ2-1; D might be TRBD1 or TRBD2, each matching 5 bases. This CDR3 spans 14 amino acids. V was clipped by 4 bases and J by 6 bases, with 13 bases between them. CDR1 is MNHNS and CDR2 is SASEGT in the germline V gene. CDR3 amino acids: CASSVRGAGNEQFF. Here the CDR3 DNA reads TGTGCCAGCAGTGTAAGGGGTGCGGGCAATGAGCAGTTCTTC.

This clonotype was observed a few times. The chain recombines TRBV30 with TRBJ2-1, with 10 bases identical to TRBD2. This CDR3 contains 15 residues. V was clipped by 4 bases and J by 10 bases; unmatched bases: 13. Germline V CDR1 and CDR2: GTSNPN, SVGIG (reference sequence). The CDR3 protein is CAWTPLKASGGEQFF. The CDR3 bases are TGTGCCTGGACACCCCTCAAGGCTAGCGGGGGCGAGCAGTTCTTC.

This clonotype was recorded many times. The CDR3, as DNA: TGCAGTGCTAGTAGCGGTAGCTCCTACAATGAGCAGTTCTTC. It specifies CSASSGSSYNEQFF. The V and J genes are TRBV20-1 and TRBJ2-1, with D tentatively TRBD2 (6 bases). This CDR3 spans 14 amino acids. Trimming left V 3 bases short and J 0 bases short, with 9 bases between. Germline V gene lookup returns CDR1 DFQATT and CDR2 SNEGSKA (reference sequence).

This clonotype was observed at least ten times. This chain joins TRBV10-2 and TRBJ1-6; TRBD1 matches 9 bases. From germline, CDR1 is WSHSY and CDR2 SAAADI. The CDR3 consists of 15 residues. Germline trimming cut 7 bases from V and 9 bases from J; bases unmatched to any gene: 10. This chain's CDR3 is CASTLGQGRGSPLHF. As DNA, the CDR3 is TGCGCCAGCACCCTGGGACAGGGCCGAGGTTCACCCCTCCACTTT.